What follows describes a single T cell receptor beta chain. Sequencing used immunoSEQ multiplex PCR; TCRdb keeps in-frame clones, though not all of them. This sample has roughly 120,000 clones, with almost 90% found just once. Separation from the approximately 720-subject first cohort characterized the roughly 130-subject validation cohort, to which the donors belonged. The sample originates from a study of cytomegalovirus exposure and HLA in healthy donors. Trimming shortened V by 0 bases and J by 3 bases, and 14 bases separated the two germline ends. The CDR3 covers 16 residues. Germline CDR1 is SNHLY and CDR2 is FYNNEI.

This chain joins TRBV2 and TRBJ1-2; D perhaps matches TRBD1 (5 bases). The sequenced sample was PBMCs. The receptor's source is a woman aged 18-35 years in good health and CMV-seronegative. In DNA, the CDR3 is TGTGCCAGCAGTGAAGCGCGTTCCCGCAGGGACTATGGCTACACCTTC. Amino acids: CASSEARSRRDYGYTF.